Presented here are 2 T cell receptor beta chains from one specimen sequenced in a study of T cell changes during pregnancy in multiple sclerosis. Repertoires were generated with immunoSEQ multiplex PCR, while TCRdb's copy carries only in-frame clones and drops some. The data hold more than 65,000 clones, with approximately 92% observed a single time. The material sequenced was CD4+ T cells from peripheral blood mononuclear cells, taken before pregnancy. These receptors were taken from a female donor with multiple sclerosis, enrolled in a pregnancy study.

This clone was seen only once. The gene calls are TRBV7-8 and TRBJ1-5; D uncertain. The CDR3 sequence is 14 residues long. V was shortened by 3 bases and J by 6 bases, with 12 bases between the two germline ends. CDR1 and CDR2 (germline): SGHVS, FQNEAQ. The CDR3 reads CASSLGLAGQPQHF. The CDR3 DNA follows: TGTGCCAGCAGCTTGGGTCTCGCGGGTCAGCCCCAGCATTTT.

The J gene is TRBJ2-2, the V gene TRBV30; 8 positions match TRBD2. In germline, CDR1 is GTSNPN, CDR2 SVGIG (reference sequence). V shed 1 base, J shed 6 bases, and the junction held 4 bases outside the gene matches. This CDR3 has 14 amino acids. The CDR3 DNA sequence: TGTGCCTGGAGTGAGCGGGGGTGGTCCGGGGAGCTGTTTTTT. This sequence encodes CAWSERGWSGELFF.